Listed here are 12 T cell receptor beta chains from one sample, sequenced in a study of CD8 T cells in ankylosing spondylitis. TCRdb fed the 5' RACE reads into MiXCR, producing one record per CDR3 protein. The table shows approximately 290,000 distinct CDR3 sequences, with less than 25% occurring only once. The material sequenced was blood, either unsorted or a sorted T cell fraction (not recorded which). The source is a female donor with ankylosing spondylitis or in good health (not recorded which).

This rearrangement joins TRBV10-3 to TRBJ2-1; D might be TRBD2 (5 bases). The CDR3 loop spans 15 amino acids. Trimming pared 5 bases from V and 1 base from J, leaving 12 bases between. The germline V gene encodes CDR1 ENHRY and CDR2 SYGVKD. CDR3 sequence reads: CAISLALVSYNEQFF. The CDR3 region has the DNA TGTGCCATCAGTTTAGCGTTAGTATCCTACAATGAGCAGTTCTTC.

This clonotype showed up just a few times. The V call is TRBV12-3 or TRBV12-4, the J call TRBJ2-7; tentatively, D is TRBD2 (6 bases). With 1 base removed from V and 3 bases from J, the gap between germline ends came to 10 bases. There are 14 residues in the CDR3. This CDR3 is CASSLGGVDYEQYF. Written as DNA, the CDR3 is TGTGCCAGCAGTTTAGGGGGGGTAGACTACGAGCAGTACTTC.

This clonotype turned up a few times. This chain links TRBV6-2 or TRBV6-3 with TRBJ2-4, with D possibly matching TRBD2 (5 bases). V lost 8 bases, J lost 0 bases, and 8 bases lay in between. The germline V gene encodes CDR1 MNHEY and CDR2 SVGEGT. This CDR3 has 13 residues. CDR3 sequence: CASSGVAKNIQYF. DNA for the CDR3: TGTGCCAGCTCCGGGGTAGCCAAAAACATTCAGTACTTC.

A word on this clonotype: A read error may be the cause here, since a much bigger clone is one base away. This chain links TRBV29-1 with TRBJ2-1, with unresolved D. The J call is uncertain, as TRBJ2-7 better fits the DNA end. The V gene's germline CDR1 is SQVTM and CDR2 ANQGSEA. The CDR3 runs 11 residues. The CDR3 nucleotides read TGCAGCGTTGGTATGAACAATGAGCAGTACTTC. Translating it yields CSVGMNNEQYF.

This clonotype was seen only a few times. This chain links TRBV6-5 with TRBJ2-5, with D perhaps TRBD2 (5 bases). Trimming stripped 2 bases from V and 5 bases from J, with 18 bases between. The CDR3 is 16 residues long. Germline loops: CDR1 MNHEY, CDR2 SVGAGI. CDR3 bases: TGTGCCAGCAGTTACGGAGCGGCCCCGGGCCTGGAGACCCAGTACTTC. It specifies CASSYGAAPGLETQYF.

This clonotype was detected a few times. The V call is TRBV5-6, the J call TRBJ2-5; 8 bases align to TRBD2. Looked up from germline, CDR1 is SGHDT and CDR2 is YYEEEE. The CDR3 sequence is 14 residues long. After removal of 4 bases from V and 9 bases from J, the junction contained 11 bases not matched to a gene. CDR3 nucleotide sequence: TGTGCCAGCAGCCGACTAGCGTGGAGATGGGCCCAGTACTTC. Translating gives CASSRLAWRWAQYF.

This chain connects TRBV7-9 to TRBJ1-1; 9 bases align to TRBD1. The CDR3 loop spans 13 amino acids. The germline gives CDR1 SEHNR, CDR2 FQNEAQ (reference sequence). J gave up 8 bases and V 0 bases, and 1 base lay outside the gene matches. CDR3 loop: CASSLAGTGEAFF. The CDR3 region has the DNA TGTGCCAGCAGCTTAGCCGGGACAGGGGAAGCTTTCTTT.

In DNA, the CDR3 is TGCAGCGTTGCTTCCGGGACAGCCTATGGCTACACCTTC. Protein: CSVASGTAYGYTF. The chain combines TRBV29-1 with TRBJ1-2; 7 nucleotides line up with TRBD1. The germline V gene has CDR1 SQVTM and CDR2 ANQGSEA. J was trimmed by 4 bases and V by 4 bases; bases with no gene match: 6. The CDR3 sequence is 13 residues long.

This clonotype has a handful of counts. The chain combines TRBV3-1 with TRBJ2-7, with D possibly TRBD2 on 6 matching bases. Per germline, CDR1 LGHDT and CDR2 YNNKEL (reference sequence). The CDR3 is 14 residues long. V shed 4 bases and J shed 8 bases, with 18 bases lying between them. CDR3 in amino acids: CASSPRDGGTKQYF. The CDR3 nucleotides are TGTGCCAGCAGCCCCCGGGACGGAGGGACGAAGCAGTACTTC.

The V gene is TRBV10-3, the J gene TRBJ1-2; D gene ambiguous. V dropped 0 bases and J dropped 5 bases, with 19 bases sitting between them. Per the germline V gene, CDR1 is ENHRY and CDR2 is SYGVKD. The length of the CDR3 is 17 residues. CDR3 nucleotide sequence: TGTGCCATCAGTGAGTCGTTTACAGCCCAGTTCGTTTATGGCTACACCTTC. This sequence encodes CAISESFTAQFVYGYTF.

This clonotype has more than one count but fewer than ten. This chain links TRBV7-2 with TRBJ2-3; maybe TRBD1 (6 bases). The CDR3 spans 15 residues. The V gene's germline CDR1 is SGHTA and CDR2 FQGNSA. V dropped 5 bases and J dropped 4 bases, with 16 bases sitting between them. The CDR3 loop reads CASSPQGMEADTQYF. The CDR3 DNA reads TGTGCCAGCAGCCCGCAGGGGATGGAGGCAGATACGCAGTATTTT.

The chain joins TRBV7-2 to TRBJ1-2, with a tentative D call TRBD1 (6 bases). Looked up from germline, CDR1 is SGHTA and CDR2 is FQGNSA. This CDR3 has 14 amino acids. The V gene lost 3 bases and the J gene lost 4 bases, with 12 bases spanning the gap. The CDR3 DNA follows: TGTGCCAGCAGCTTGGTGGACAGAACCTATGGCTACACCTTC. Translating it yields CASSLVDRTYGYTF.